This T cell receptor (beta chain) was identified in a study of T cells expressing NK-cell markers. Background on the study: Beta-chain profiling covered CD3+CD56+NKG2C+, CD3+CD56+NKG2C- and CD3+CD56-NKG2C+ sorted subsets. Seropositivity for HCMV was found in seven of the eight sequenced donors, with one seronegative.

TCRdb reprocessed the 5' RACE reads; each CDR3 protein has one entry and no DNA is given. This table holds over 120,000 distinct CDR3 sequences. The CDR3 is made up of 16 amino acids. Germline V gene lookup returns CDR1 MNHEY and CDR2 SVGAGI. Of note for this clonotype: Its antigen is still unknown.

Regarding the study as a whole: Top CD8+ clonotypes included the dominant CD3+CD56+NKG2C+ clonotypes in roughly 6 donors.

The sequenced sample was blood T cells: a sorted CD56 or NKG2C T cell subset, CD4+ or CD8+ T cells, or bulk PBMC T cells (not recorded which). The rearrangement uses TRBV6-5 and TRBJ2-2. The sequence was collected from a man aged 18 to 29 in good health. The CDR3 reads CASSYGVAANTGELFF.